This TCR beta chain was recovered during a study of blood T cells in healthy people across ages. General observations from the study: Compared with aged donors, long-lived donors showed fewer expanded clones, suggesting selection. In these data, TCR beta diversity tracked strongly with naive T cell percentage. Any changes in expanded clonotypes were possibly confounded, as donor CMV status remained unknown. Age brought a roughly linear fall in TCR beta diversity measured per million T cells.

In germline, CDR1 is SEHNR, CDR2 FQNEAQ (reference sequence). The V and J ends lost 4 bases and 0 bases respectively, with 6 bases between them. The CDR3 extends over 13 amino acids. This clonotype turned up a few times. As yet, its antigen is unknown. PCR was performed a second time for about 7 to 12 cycles using a sample-barcoded 5' primer and a J-beta primer mix. TCRdb analysed the 5' RACE reads with MiXCR anew, one entry per CDR3 protein. Altogether some 1.6 million distinct CDR3 sequences are present, 34% being singletons, with the ten largest covering approximately 10%. This TCR was sampled from a woman aged 25 to 45 in good health. The sequencing sample was made of blood. The chain recombines TRBV7-9 with TRBJ2-5; D call uncertain. The CDR3 loop is CASSSENQETQYF. The CDR3 bases are TGTGCCAGCAGCTCCGAGAACCAAGAGACCCAGTACTTC.